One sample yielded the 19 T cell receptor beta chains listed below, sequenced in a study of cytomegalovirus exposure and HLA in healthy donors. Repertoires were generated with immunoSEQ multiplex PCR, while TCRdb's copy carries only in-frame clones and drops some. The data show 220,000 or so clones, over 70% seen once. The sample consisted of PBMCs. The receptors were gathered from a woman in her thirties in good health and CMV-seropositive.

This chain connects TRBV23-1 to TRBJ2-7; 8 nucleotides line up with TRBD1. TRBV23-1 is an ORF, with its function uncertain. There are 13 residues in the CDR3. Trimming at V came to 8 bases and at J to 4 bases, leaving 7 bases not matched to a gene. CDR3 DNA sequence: TGCGCCAGCGGAAGGGACAGGCTGTACGAGCAGTACTTC. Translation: CASGRDRLYEQYF.

The CDR3 here is CASSLDGSLNQPQHF. The CDR3 nucleotides read TGCGCCAGCAGCTTGGACGGTAGCCTTAATCAGCCCCAGCATTTT. This chain links TRBV5-1 with TRBJ1-5; D remains unclear. Per the germline V gene, CDR1 is SGHRS and CDR2 is YFSETQ. V was pared by 0 bases and J by 4 bases, with 11 bases between. CDR3 length: 15 residues.

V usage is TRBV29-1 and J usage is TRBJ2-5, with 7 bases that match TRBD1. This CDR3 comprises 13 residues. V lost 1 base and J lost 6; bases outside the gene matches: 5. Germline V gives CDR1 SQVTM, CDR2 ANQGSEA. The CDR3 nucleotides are TGCAGCGTTGAAGGGCAGGGACAGCAGACCCAGTACTTC. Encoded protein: CSVEGQGQQTQYF. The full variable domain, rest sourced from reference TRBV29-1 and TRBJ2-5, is SAVISQKPSRDICQRGTSLTIQCQVDSQVTMMFWYRQQPGQSLTLIATANQGSEATYESGFVIDKFPISRPNLTFSTLTVSNMSPEDSSIYLCSVEGQGQQTQYFGPGTRLLVL.

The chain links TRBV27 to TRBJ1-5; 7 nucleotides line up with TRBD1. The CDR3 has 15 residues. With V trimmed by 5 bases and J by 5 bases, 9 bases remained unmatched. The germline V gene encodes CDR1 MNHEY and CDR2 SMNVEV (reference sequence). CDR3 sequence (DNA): TGTGCCAGCAGTCGGTCAGGGGGAACCGATCAGCCCCAGCATTTT. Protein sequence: CASSRSGGTDQPQHF.

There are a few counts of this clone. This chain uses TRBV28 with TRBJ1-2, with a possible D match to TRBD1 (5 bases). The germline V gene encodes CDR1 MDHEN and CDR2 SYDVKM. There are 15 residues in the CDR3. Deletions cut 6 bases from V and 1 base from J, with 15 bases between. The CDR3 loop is CASRLPGPGNYGYTF. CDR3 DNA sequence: TGTGCCAGCAGATTGCCGGGACCCGGTAACTATGGCTACACCTTC.

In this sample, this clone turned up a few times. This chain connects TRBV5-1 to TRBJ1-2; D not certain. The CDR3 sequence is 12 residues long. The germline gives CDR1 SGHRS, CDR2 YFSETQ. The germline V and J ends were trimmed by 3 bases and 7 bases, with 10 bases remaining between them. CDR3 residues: CASSSGIFGYTF. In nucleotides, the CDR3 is TGCGCCAGCAGCTCGGGAATCTTTGGCTACACCTTC.

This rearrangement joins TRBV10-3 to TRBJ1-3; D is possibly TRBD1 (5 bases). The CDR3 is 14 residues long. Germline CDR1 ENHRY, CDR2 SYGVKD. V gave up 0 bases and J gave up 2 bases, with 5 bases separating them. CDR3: CAISESGAGNTIYF. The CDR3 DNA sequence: TGTGCCATCAGTGAGTCAGGGGCTGGAAACACCATATATTTT.

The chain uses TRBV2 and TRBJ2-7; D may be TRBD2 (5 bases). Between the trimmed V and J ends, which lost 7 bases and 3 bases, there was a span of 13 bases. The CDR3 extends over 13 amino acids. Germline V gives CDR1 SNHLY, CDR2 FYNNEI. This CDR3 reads CASIPAVNYEQYF. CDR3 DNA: TGTGCCAGCATCCCAGCGGTAAACTACGAGCAGTACTTC.

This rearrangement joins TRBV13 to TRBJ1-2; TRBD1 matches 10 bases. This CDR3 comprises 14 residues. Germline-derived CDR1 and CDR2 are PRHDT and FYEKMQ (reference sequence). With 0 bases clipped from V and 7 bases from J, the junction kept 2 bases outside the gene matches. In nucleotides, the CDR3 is TGTGCCAGCAGCTTAGGGACAGGGGGCTCTGGCTACACCTTC. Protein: CASSLGTGGSGYTF.

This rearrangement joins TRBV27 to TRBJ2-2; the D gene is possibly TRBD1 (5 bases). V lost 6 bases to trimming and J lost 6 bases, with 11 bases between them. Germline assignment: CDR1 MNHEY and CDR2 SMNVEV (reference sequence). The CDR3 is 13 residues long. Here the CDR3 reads CASRRTGAGELFF. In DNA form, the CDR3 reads TGTGCCAGCAGAAGAACAGGCGCCGGGGAGCTGTTTTTT.

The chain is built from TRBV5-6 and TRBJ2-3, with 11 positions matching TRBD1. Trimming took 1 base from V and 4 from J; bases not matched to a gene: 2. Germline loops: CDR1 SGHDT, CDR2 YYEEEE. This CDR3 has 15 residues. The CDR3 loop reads CASSLWGQGADTQYF. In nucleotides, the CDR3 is TGTGCCAGCAGCTTGTGGGGACAGGGGGCAGATACGCAGTATTTT.

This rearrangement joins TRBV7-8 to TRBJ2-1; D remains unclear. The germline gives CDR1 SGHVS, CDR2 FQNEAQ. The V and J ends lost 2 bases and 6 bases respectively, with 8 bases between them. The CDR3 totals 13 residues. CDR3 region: CASSLTDGNEQFF. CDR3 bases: TGTGCCAGCAGCTTAACGGACGGCAATGAGCAGTTCTTC.

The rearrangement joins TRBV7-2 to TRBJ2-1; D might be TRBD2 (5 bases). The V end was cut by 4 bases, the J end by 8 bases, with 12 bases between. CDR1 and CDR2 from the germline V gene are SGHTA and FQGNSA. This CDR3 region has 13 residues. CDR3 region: CASSSRRFHEQFF. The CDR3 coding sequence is TGTGCCAGCAGCTCCAGGAGGTTCCATGAGCAGTTCTTC. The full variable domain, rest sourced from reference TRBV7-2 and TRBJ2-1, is GAGVSQSPSNKVTEKGKDVELRCDPISGHTALYWYRQSLGQGLEFLIYFQGNSAPDKSGLPSDRFSAERTGGSVSTLTIQRTQQEDSAVYLCASSSRRFHEQFFGPGTRLTVL.

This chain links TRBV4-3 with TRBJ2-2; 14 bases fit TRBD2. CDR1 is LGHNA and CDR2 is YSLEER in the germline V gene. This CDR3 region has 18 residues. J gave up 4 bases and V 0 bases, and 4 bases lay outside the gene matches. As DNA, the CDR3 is TGCGCCAGCAGCCAAGAGGGACTAGCGGGAGCGGTCACCGGGGAGCTGTTTTTT. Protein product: CASSQEGLAGAVTGELFF.

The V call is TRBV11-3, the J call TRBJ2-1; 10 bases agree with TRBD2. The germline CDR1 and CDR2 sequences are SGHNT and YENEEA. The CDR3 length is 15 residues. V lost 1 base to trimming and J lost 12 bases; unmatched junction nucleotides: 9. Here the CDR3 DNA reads TGTGCCAGCAGCTTAGTCGAGCGGGAGGGCGTTTTGCAGTTCTTC. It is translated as CASSLVEREGVLQFF.

The CDR3 region has the DNA TGTGCCAGCAGCGTAGCGGGGCTTCAAGAGACCCAGTACTTC. This sequence encodes CASSVAGLQETQYF. The chain recombines TRBV9 with TRBJ2-5; D is tentatively TRBD1 or TRBD2 (5 bases each). Germline V lookup: CDR1 SGDLS, CDR2 YYNGEE. This CDR3 contains 14 residues. Trimming removed 0 bases from V and 2 bases from J, with 8 bases in between.

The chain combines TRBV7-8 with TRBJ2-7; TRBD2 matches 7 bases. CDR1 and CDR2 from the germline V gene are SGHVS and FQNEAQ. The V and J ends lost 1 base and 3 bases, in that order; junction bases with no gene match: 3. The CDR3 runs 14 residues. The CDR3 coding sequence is TGTGCCAGCAGCTTAGGGGGACTATACTACGAGCAGTACTTC. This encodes CASSLGGLYYEQYF.

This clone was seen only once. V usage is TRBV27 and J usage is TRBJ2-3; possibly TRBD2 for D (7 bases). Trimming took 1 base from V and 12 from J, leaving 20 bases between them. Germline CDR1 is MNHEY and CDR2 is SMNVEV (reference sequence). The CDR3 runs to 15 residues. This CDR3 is CASSLLAGAPGPQYF. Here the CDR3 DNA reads TGTGCCAGCAGTTTATTGGCGGGGGCCCCGGGACCACAGTATTTT.

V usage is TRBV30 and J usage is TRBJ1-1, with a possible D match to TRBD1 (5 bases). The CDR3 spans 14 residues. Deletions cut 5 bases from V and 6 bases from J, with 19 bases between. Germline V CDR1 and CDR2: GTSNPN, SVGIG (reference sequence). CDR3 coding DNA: TGTGCCTGGGGGGCGGGGCGGGGAAGTGCTGAAGCTTTCTTT. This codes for CAWGAGRGSAEAFF.